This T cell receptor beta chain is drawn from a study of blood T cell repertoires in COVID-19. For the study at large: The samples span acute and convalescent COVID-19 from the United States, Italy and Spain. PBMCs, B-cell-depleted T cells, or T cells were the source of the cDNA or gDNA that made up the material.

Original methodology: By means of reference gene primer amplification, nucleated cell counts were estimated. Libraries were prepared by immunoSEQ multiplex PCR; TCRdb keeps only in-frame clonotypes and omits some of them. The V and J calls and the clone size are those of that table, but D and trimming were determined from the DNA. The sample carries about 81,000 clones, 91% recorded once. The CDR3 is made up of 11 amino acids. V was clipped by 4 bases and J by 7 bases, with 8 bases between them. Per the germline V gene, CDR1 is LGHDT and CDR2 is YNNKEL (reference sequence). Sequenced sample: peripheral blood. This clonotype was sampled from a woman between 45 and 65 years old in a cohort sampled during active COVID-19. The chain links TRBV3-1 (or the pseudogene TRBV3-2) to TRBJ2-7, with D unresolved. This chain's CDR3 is CASSLATEQYF. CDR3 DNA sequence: TGTGCCAGCAGCCTGGCCACAGAGCAGTACTTC.